A selection of T cell receptor beta chains follows, all from one sample in a study of immune evolution from preneoplasia to lung adenocarcinoma. The table came from immunoSEQ multiplex PCR; TCRdb's copy has only in-frame clones and leaves some out. The sample consists of about 41,000 clones, less than 80% of them appearing once. Material: FFPE invasive lung adenocarcinoma tissue. These receptors came from a person aged 60 to 70 with lung adenocarcinoma. The CDR3 runs from the conserved cysteine through the conserved F or W. D genes are given only for firm matches. A clone size is listed for some rows: how often the clone was seen (once, few, many), or a class if it is expanded.

D gene	V gene	clone size	J gene	CDR3 DNA	CDR3 protein
-	TRBV28	-	TRBJ2-7	TGTGCCAGCGAAATACGCGGCAGCTCCTACGAGCAGTACTTC	CASEIRGSSYEQYF
TRBD1	TRBV29-1	few	TRBJ2-5	TGCAGCGTTGGCAGGGGGGAGACCCAGTACTTC	CSVGRGETQYF
-	TRBV6-5	-	TRBJ2-1	TGTGCCAGCAGGAGAAACCGGGACACAGACAATGAGCAGTTCTTC	CASRRNRDTDNEQFF
TRBD2	TRBV5-1	-	TRBJ2-1	TGCGCCAGCAGCTTGGAAGTAGCGGGACCTTACAATGAGCAGTTCTTC	CASSLEVAGPYNEQFF
-	TRBV5-4	-	TRBJ1-3	TGTGCCAGCAGCTTTAGCCACGCCTCTGGAAACACCATATATTTT	CASSFSHASGNTIYF
-	TRBV10-3	-	TRBJ2-1	TGTGCCATCAGTGGGGGAGCAGGGCTTGGGGAGCAGTTCTTC	CAISGGAGLGEQFF
TRBD2	TRBV5-4	-	TRBJ2-7	TGTGCCAGCAGCTTGGCCCTGGGACTAGGGTCCTACGAGCAGTACTTC	CASSLALGLGSYEQYF
TRBD2	TRBV29-1	once	TRBJ2-1	TGCAGCGTTGTTGGGGCTAGCGGGAGACGGGGTGAGCAGTTCTTC	CSVVGASGRRGEQFF
TRBD2	TRBV5-1	-	TRBJ2-5	TGCGCCAGCAGCTTGTCCCCCGCGGGGGTGGAGACCCAGTACTTC	CASSLSPAGVETQYF
-	TRBV13	-	TRBJ2-3	TGTGCCAGCAGCCTAAGACGGGTTAGCACAGATACGCAGTATTTT	CASSLRRVSTDTQYF
-	TRBV5-6	-	TRBJ2-7	TGTGCCAGCAGCTCGTTTAGTCCCTACGAGCAGTACTTC	CASSSFSPYEQYF
TRBD2	TRBV30	few	TRBJ2-1	TGTGCCTGGAGTCCTCCTTTTCTAGCGGGCTGGAATGAGCAGTTCTTC	CAWSPPFLAGWNEQFF
-	TRBV11-2	-	TRBJ2-7	TGTGCCAGCAGCTTAGCGGGCTTAAGCTCCTACGAGCAGTACTTC	CASSLAGLSSYEQYF
-	TRBV30	-	TRBJ2-7	TGTGCCTGGAGACTGACGGGGGTGCTTTACGAGCAGTACTTC	CAWRLTGVLYEQYF
-	TRBV21-1	-	TRBJ1-2	TGTGCCAGCAGCCCCTGGAGGGTGGACGGCTACACCTTC	CASSPWRVDGYTF
-	TRBV11-2	-	TRBJ2-1	TGTGCCAGCAGCTTAGAGTCTAGGCCGGAGGCTTCGCAGTTCTTC	CASSLESRPEASQFF
TRBD1	TRBV7-6	-	TRBJ2-3	TGTGCCAGCAGCGGGGGCCGGGACAGAATGGTCCATTTT	CASSGGRDRMVHF
-	TRBV5-6	-	TRBJ1-3	TGTGCCAGCAGCGAGGTGGGCAGGGTGAAAGGAAACACCATATATTTT	CASSEVGRVKGNTIYF
TRBD2	TRBV28	-	TRBJ2-4	TGTGCCAGCAGGGTCGGGAGGGGACGAGCCAAAAACATTCAGTACTTC	CASRVGRGRAKNIQYF
TRBD1	TRBV29-1	-	TRBJ2-5	TGCAGCGTTGAAGAGTGGACAGGTGAAGAGACCCAGTACTTC	CSVEEWTGEETQYF
-	TRBV2	-	TRBJ2-2	TGTGCCAGCAGGGTCTCGTCCACCGGGGAGCTGTTTTTT	CASRVSSTGELFF
TRBD2	TRBV27	-	TRBJ2-5	TGTGCCAGCAGTTTAAAAACTAGCGGGAGGGCCGTAGAGACCCAGTACTTC	CASSLKTSGRAVETQYF
TRBD1	TRBV27	-	TRBJ2-5	TGTGCCAGCAGTTTTGCAGGGGGCACGGAGACCCAGTACTTC	CASSFAGGTETQYF
TRBD2	TRBV11-2	-	TRBJ2-7	TGTGCCAGCAGCTCGACTAGCGGGTTCTCCTACGAGCAGTACTTC	CASSSTSGFSYEQYF
-	TRBV18	-	TRBJ1-1	TGTGCCAGCTCACCCTATTACGTGAACACTGAAGCTTTCTTT	CASSPYYVNTEAFF
-	TRBV2	once	TRBJ1-5	TGTGCCAGCAGTCATGACACAAGCAATCAGCCCCAGCATTTT	CASSHDTSNQPQHF
TRBD2	TRBV25-1	-	TRBJ2-5	TGTGCCAGCAGTGAGGGGACTAGCGGCCAAGAGACCCAGTACTTC	CASSEGTSGQETQYF
TRBD1	TRBV15	-	TRBJ2-1	TGTGCCACCAGCAGAGAGCTCATAAAAGGACAGGGAATCAATGAGCAGTTCTTC	CATSRELIKGQGINEQFF
TRBD2	TRBV28	-	TRBJ2-7	TGTGCCAGCAGTCCGGTAACTGGGGGGGAGTACTTC	CASSPVTGGEYF
-	TRBV18	few	TRBJ1-1	TGTGCCAGCTCTCCCGCGGCGCGGAACACTGAAGCTTTCTTT	CASSPAARNTEAFF
-	TRBV4-2	-	TRBJ1-5	TGTGCCAGCAGCCGGGGTAGCAATCAGCCCCAGCATTTT	CASSRGSNQPQHF
-	TRBV4-2	-	TRBJ1-4	TGTGCCAGCAGCCGGCTCAAGGGCTTTAATGAAAAACTGTTTTTT	CASSRLKGFNEKLFF
-	TRBV30	once	TRBJ2-1	TGTGCCTGGGGGGACTCCGCCGACAATGAGCAGTTCTTC	CAWGDSADNEQFF
TRBD1	TRBV28	-	TRBJ1-5	TGTGCCAGCAGACGACAGGGGGCGTCAAGGATGCCCCAGCATTTT	CASRRQGASRMPQHF
TRBD2	TRBV9	-	TRBJ2-1	TGTGCCAGCAGCCGGACTAGAGTAAGCTCCTACAATGAGCAGTTCTTC	CASSRTRVSSYNEQFF
-	TRBV28	-	TRBJ2-1	TGTGCCAGCAATCAACAGGGCCCCTACAATGAGCAGTTCTTC	CASNQQGPYNEQFF
-	TRBV18	-	TRBJ1-4	TGTGCCAGCGGAACGGGAGTCTCAACTAATGAAAAACTGTTTTTT	CASGTGVSTNEKLFF
-	TRBV5-1	few	TRBJ1-2	TGCGCCAGCAGCCTAGACAACTATGGCTACACCTTC	CASSLDNYGYTF
-	TRBV11-2	-	TRBJ2-7	TGTGCCAGCAGCTTAGCCGGAACGATCAAGGGGTACGAGCAGTACTTC	CASSLAGTIKGYEQYF
-	TRBV18	-	TRBJ1-1	TGTGCCAGCTCACCACAAGGACCGAGGCCTGAAGCTTTCTTT	CASSPQGPRPEAFF